This record concerns one T cell receptor (beta chain) sequence. An end of the junction does not agree with germline; a read error may underlie this. Original processing methods: Estimation of nucleated cell counts relied on the amplification of reference gene primers. Sequenced by immunoSEQ multiplex PCR; TCRdb stores in-frame clones only, minus some. V, J and clone size reflect that table, while D and trimming were determined from the DNA. The sample records approximately 450,000 clones, roughly nine tenths being singletons. Researchers sorted participants into cohorts using their self-reported clinical history. The entry originates in a study of blood T cell repertoires in COVID-19. As for the study in general: Samples came from the United States, Italy and Spain, spanning acute and convalescent COVID-19. T cells, B-cell-depleted T cells, or PBMCs provided the cDNA or gDNA that served as material.

CDR3 length: 15 residues. Germline V gene data show CDR1 as SEHNR and CDR2 as FQNEAQ (reference sequence). The genes are TRBV7-9 and TRBJ2-1; 10 bases map to TRBD2. Sample: PBMCs or T cells enriched from blood (not recorded which). The TCR originated in a man younger than 40 who had recovered from COVID-19. The CDR3: CASSLAGVNYNEQFF. As DNA, the CDR3 is TGTGCCAGCAGCCTAGCGGGAGTCAATTACAATGAGCAGTTCTTC.